These 2 T cell receptor beta chains came from one sample sequenced in a study of cytomegalovirus exposure and HLA in healthy donors. Primers: 60 Vbeta forward and 13 Jbeta reverse. The data were produced by immunoSEQ multiplex PCR, yet TCRdb's version contains in-frame clones alone and is incomplete. The sample has 130,000 or so clones, about 74% seen once. Sequencing used PBMCs. Receptor source: an older woman in good health and CMV-seronegative.

V usage is TRBV5-1 and J usage is TRBJ2-1; 11 positions agree with TRBD1. This CDR3 comprises 15 residues. Trimming cost V 4 bases and J 16 bases; bases outside gene matches: 16. CDR1 SGHRS and CDR2 YFSETQ come from the germline V gene. The CDR3 here is CASSKSGTGGDEPFF. The CDR3 bases are TGCGCCAGCAGCAAATCTGGGACAGGGGGTGATGAGCCCTTCTTC.

The chain combines TRBV5-1 with TRBJ2-2; D gene ambiguous. Germline loops: CDR1 SGHRS, CDR2 YFSETQ. Trimming shortened V by 7 bases and J by 1 base, and 14 bases separated the two germline ends. This CDR3 has 15 amino acids. For the CDR3, the DNA is TGCGCCAGCCGACTGGCGGTCCAGAACACCGGGGAGCTGTTTTTT. Its protein is CASRLAVQNTGELFF.